Presented here are 25 T cell receptor beta chains from one specimen sequenced in a study of OX40 agonist ivuxolimab in advanced cancers. Clones were read by immunoSEQ multiplex PCR, and TCRdb kept only the in-frame ones, dropping some. The table has 20,000 to 25,000 clones, approximately 91% seen once; the top ten hold roughly 50%. The sequencing here drew on CD4+ or CD8+ T cells sorted from blood, taken in a trial of the OX40 agonist ivuxolimab. These TCRs come from an adult with an advanced solid tumor such as melanoma, head and neck, liver or kidney cancer.

The chain joins TRBV30 to TRBJ2-7; possibly TRBD1 for D (5 bases). Germline assignment: CDR1 GTSNPN and CDR2 SVGIG (reference sequence). The CDR3 contains 13 residues. Trimming cost V 4 bases and J 1 base, with 11 bases left between them. The chain's CDR3 is CAWTWHRSYEQYF. The CDR3 nucleotides are TGTGCCTGGACCTGGCACAGGTCCTACGAGCAGTACTTC. The full variable domain, rest sourced from reference TRBV30 and TRBJ2-7, is SQTIHQWPATLVQPVGSPLSLECTVEGTSNPNLYWYRQAAGRGLQLLFYSVGIGQISSEVPQNLSASRPQDRQFILSSKKLLLSDSGFYLCAWTWHRSYEQYFGPGTRLTVT.

The chain recombines TRBV30 with TRBJ2-5; 12 bases are a match to TRBD2. The CDR3 contains 15 residues. Losses at the gene ends were 1 base for V and 5 bases for J; bases not matched to a gene: 5. Per the germline V gene, CDR1 is GTSNPN and CDR2 is SVGIG (reference sequence). The CDR3 nucleotides are TGTGCCTGGAGTGGACTAGCGGGAGCGTGGGAGACCCAGTACTTC. This gives the protein CAWSGLAGAWETQYF.

The chain has TRBV6-1 and TRBJ2-3, with 8 bases fitting TRBD1. CDR1 is MNHNS, CDR2 SASEGT, per germline. This CDR3 spans 13 amino acids. The V and J ends lost 6 bases and 5 bases, in that order; junction bases with no gene match: 4. The CDR3: CASRDRDRDTQYF. In DNA form, the CDR3 reads TGTGCCAGCAGGGACAGGGACCGAGATACGCAGTATTTT.

The chain links TRBV19 to TRBJ2-7; 9 bases map to TRBD2. The CDR3 is made up of 15 amino acids. The germline V gene encodes CDR1 LNHDA and CDR2 SQIVND (reference sequence). Trimming removed 5 bases from V and 2 bases from J; junction bases left unmatched: 7. The CDR3 is CASSPRLAVPYEQYF. The CDR3 coding sequence is TGTGCCAGTAGTCCCAGACTAGCGGTACCCTACGAGCAGTACTTC. Based on the CDR3 plus reference TRBV19 and TRBJ2-7, the full variable domain is DGGITQSPKYLFRKEGQNVTLSCEQNLNHDAMYWYRQDPGQGLRLIYYSQIVNDFQKGDIAEGYSVSREKKESFPLTVTSAQKNPTAFYLCASSPRLAVPYEQYFGPGTRLTVT.

The chain uses TRBV6-1 and TRBJ2-1; 8 nucleotides agree with TRBD2. The V and J ends lost 8 bases and 5 bases, in that order; junction bases with no gene match: 11. The CDR3 loop spans 15 amino acids. Germline V gene data show CDR1 as MNHNS and CDR2 as SASEGT. In DNA, the CDR3 is TGTGCCAGCCACTTACCGGGACTAGTTAACAATGAGCAGTTCTTC. Protein sequence: CASHLPGLVNNEQFF.

The V gene is TRBV7-2, the J gene TRBJ2-2, with D perhaps given as TRBD1 or TRBD2 (5 bases each). Trimming left V 1 base short and J 4 bases short, with 10 bases between. Germline CDR1 SGHTA, CDR2 FQGNSA. This CDR3 is 15 amino acids long. CDR3 residues: CASSLVSGSTGELFF. CDR3 DNA sequence: TGTGCCAGCAGCTTAGTTTCAGGGAGCACCGGGGAGCTGTTTTTT. The full variable domain, its missing parts supplied by reference TRBV7-2 and TRBJ2-2, is GAGVSQSPSNKVTEKGKDVELRCDPISGHTALYWYRQSLGQGLEFLIYFQGNSAPDKSGLPSDRFSAERTGGSVSTLTIQRTQQEDSAVYLCASSLVSGSTGELFFGEGSRLTVL.

V gene TRBV7-2 combines with J gene TRBJ1-1, with D hard to call. The length of the CDR3 is 13 residues. The V end lost 5 bases, the J end lost 4 bases, and 11 bases lay between the germline ends. Germline assignment: CDR1 SGHTA and CDR2 FQGNSA. For the CDR3, the DNA is TGTGCCAGCAGCCTGAAGGAGGGCACTGAAGCTTTCTTT. Protein sequence: CASSLKEGTEAFF.

The V and J genes are TRBV6-5 and TRBJ2-7; 9 bases fit TRBD1. CDR1 and CDR2 from the germline V gene are MNHEY and SVGAGI. The CDR3 has 14 residues. Germline trimming cut 5 bases from V and 2 bases from J; bases unmatched to any gene: 4. The CDR3 nucleotides read TGTGCCAGCAGTGCCTACAGGGGGCCCTACGAGCAGTACTTC. Amino acid sequence: CASSAYRGPYEQYF.

The chain joins TRBV19 to TRBJ2-5; D is unresolved. The germline gives CDR1 LNHDA, CDR2 SQIVND (reference sequence). This CDR3 contains 13 residues. Trimming took 4 bases from V and 5 from J, leaving 11 bases between them. In DNA form, the CDR3 reads TGTGCCAGTAGTAACGAAGGGATGGAGACCCAGTACTTC. Its translation: CASSNEGMETQYF. The full variable domain, completed using reference TRBV19 and TRBJ2-5, is DGGITQSPKYLFRKEGQNVTLSCEQNLNHDAMYWYRQDPGQGLRLIYYSQIVNDFQKGDIAEGYSVSREKKESFPLTVTSAQKNPTAFYLCASSNEGMETQYFGPGTRLLVL.

This chain joins TRBV2 and TRBJ1-5, with TRBD1 matching 7 bases. The CDR3 has 14 residues. Germline values: CDR1 SNHLY, CDR2 FYNNEI. With 7 bases clipped from V and 0 bases from J, the junction kept 3 bases outside the gene matches. CDR3 in amino acids: CASKGGPSNQPQHF. CDR3 DNA sequence: TGTGCCAGCAAAGGGGGCCCTAGCAATCAGCCCCAGCATTTT.

Of note for this clone: Its ends do not fully match the called genes, so a read error is possible. Within the sample, other DNA sequences also encode this same CDR3. V and J are TRBV6-4 and TRBJ1-2; TRBD1 aligns across 7 bases. CDR3 length: 13 amino acids. Germline CDR1 and CDR2: MRHNA and SNTAGT. Here the CDR3 DNA reads TGTGCCAGCAGTGGTTGGCAGGGGGATGGCTATACCTTC. Translating gives CASSGWQGDGYTF.

The rearrangement links TRBV18 to TRBJ2-1; D is unresolved. Germline lookup yields CDR1 KGHSH and CDR2 LQKENI. Trimming pared 0 bases from V and 4 bases from J, leaving 7 bases between. CDR3 length: 14 amino acids. The CDR3 DNA is TGTGCCAGCTCACCACCGTCAGTTTACAATGAGCAGTTCTTC. It encodes CASSPPSVYNEQFF.

The chain couples TRBV6-6 to TRBJ1-5; D uncertain. Germline-derived CDR1 and CDR2 are MNHNY and SVGAGI (reference sequence). Trimming took off 3 bases at V and 1 base at J, with 7 bases between the two ends. The CDR3 sequence is 14 residues long. The CDR3, as DNA: TGTGCCAGCAGTTATAAGGGAAGCAATCAGCCCCAGCATTTT. Translation: CASSYKGSNQPQHF.

The chain uses TRBV28 and TRBJ2-2; D gene uncertain. V was pared by 6 bases and J by 1 base, with 3 bases between. Germline lookup yields CDR1 MDHEN and CDR2 SYDVKM. CDR3 length equals 12 residues. CDR3 in amino acids: CASRGNTGELFF. DNA of the CDR3: TGTGCCAGCAGGGGGAACACCGGGGAGCTGTTTTTT.

The chain joins TRBV11-2 to TRBJ2-2; a weak D match, TRBD2 (5 bases). This CDR3 has 14 amino acids. V shed 5 bases and J shed 7 bases, with 14 bases lying between them. Germline loops: CDR1 SGHAT, CDR2 FQNNGV. CDR3 DNA: TGTGCCAGCAGCAAGGACTGGTCCGGCGGGGAGCTGTTTTTT. Its protein is CASSKDWSGGELFF.

The J gene is TRBJ2-1, the V gene TRBV4-2; 14 bases are shared with TRBD2. After removal of 1 base from V and 8 bases from J, the junction contained 13 bases not matched to a gene. Germline V gene lookup returns CDR1 LGHNA and CDR2 YNFKEQ. The CDR3 contains 19 residues. The CDR3 region is CASSQVIPGLAGEGDEQFF. The CDR3 DNA is TGTGCCAGCAGCCAAGTAATACCGGGACTAGCGGGAGAAGGGGATGAGCAGTTCTTC.

The chain is built from TRBV11-2 and TRBJ2-5; possibly TRBD1 or TRBD2 for D (6 bases each). Trimming took off 2 bases at V and 3 bases at J, with 19 bases between the two ends. The CDR3 is made up of 17 amino acids. CDR1 is SGHAT and CDR2 is FQNNGV in the germline V gene. CDR3 bases: TGTGCCAGCAGCTTAAATACCTGGTTGGGGGGCAAAGAGACCCAGTACTTC. Protein: CASSLNTWLGGKETQYF. Based on the CDR3 plus reference TRBV11-2 and TRBJ2-5, the full variable domain is EAGVAQSPRYKIIEKRQSVAFWCNPISGHATLYWYQQILGQGPKLLIQFQNNGVVDDSQLPKDRFSAERLKGVDSTLKIQPAKLEDSAVYLCASSLNTWLGGKETQYFGPGTRLLVL.

In DNA form, the CDR3 reads TGTGCCAGCAGCTTATCGCCAGGGCAGGGTCATCAGCCCCAGCATTTT. Translating it yields CASSLSPGQGHQPQHF. The chain couples TRBV7-2 to TRBJ1-5, with D perhaps matching TRBD1 (5 bases). The CDR3 has 16 amino acids. Germline values: CDR1 SGHTA, CDR2 FQGNSA. V lost 2 bases and J lost 5, with 16 bases in between.

The chain couples TRBV4-3 to TRBJ2-5, with TRBD2 matching over 15 bases. Germline assignment: CDR1 LGHNA and CDR2 YSLEER. The ends lost 1 base at V and 1 base at J; junction bases unmatched: 1. This CDR3 is 17 amino acids long. CDR3 in amino acids: CASSQGTSGGGQETQYF. The CDR3 coding sequence is TGCGCCAGCAGCCAAGGGACTAGCGGGGGGGGCCAAGAGACCCAGTACTTC.

The rearrangement joins TRBV19 to TRBJ2-1, with a tentative D call TRBD2 (6 bases). The length of the CDR3 is 15 residues. Germline V gene lookup returns CDR1 LNHDA and CDR2 SQIVND (reference sequence). V dropped 5 bases and J dropped 6 bases, with 17 bases sitting between them. CDR3 DNA sequence: TGTGCCAGTAGTCCGGACTATCGACCCCTCAATGAGCAGTTCTTC. It codes for CASSPDYRPLNEQFF.

The chain carries TRBV9 and TRBJ2-1, with D possibly matching TRBD2 (5 bases). This CDR3 has 13 residues. Germline V gives CDR1 SGDLS, CDR2 YYNGEE. V lost 0 bases and J 8 bases, leaving 9 bases between the germline ends. DNA of the CDR3: TGTGCCAGCAGCGTAGAAGTGAGGGATGAGCAGTTCTTC. Translating gives CASSVEVRDEQFF.

This rearrangement joins TRBV6-5 to TRBJ2-7; D is uncertain. V lost 0 bases, J lost 0 bases, and 9 bases lay in between. Per germline, CDR1 MNHEY and CDR2 SVGAGI. The CDR3 is 15 residues long. The CDR3 reads CASSYSTHSSYEQYF. The CDR3 DNA follows: TGTGCCAGCAGTTACTCGACTCACAGCTCCTACGAGCAGTACTTC.

The chain joins TRBV6-6 to TRBJ1-4; D may be TRBD1 (6 bases). This CDR3 spans 15 amino acids. Germline CDR1 is MNHNY and CDR2 is SVGAGI (reference sequence). V lost 1 base and J lost 2, with 8 bases in between. The CDR3 here is CASSYLRGTNEKLFF. For the CDR3, the DNA is TGTGCCAGCAGTTACTTGAGGGGGACTAATGAAAAACTGTTTTTT.

This clone is a singleton in its sample. The chain links TRBV10-3 to TRBJ2-7; perhaps TRBD1 as D (6 bases). The CDR3 sequence is 13 residues long. Trimming cost V 4 bases and J 10 bases, with 17 bases left between them. Germline loops: CDR1 ENHRY, CDR2 SYGVKD. CDR3 region: CAISAPDRLAQYF. DNA for the CDR3: TGTGCCATCAGTGCCCCGGACAGATTAGCACAGTACTTC.

This clone was seen once. The chain employs TRBV5-6 and TRBJ2-5; D not certain. Germline V CDR1 and CDR2: SGHDT, YYEEEE. V was trimmed by 4 bases and J by 3 bases, leaving 13 bases between them. The CDR3 contains 14 residues. CDR3 DNA sequence: TGTGCCAGCAGCCGGGCTGGCTTGAAAGAGACCCAGTACTTC. Its translation is CASSRAGLKETQYF.